This TCR beta chain derives from a study of cytomegalovirus exposure and HLA in healthy donors. The study drew the donors from its approximately 110-subject validation cohort, separate from the roughly 700-subject first cohort. Broader study findings: Generally TCR sequences proved uncommon, though certain public TCRs appeared in numerous donors. Using the classifier, cytomegalovirus status was reportedly diagnosed with high specificity and sensitivity. There were some 150 TCR beta chains listed as cytomegalovirus-associated.

Trimming took off 2 bases at V and 3 bases at J, with 12 bases between the two ends. The CDR3 runs to 15 residues. Germline CDR1 SGDLS, CDR2 YYNGEE. The table came from immunoSEQ multiplex PCR; TCRdb's copy has only in-frame clones and leaves some out. The table has around 250,000 clones, nearly 90% seen once; the top ten hold under 0.4%. The count of this clone is one. Its cognate antigen is unknown. This TCR was sampled from a woman aged 18-29 years in good health and CMV-seronegative. This chain links TRBV9 with TRBJ1-3; D is possibly TRBD1 (5 bases). The specimen was PBMCs. CDR3 loop: CASSVGQGLGNTIYF. CDR3 in DNA: TGTGCCAGCAGCGTTGGTCAGGGTCTTGGAAACACCATATATTTT.